A single sample is the source of the 22 T cell receptor beta chains below, sequenced in a study of beta chain features in type 1 diabetes. Expressed TCRB transcripts were sequenced because the isolated RNA had all been reverse transcribed beforehand. Here immunoSEQ multiplex PCR was the method, and the copy in TCRdb shows in-frame clones only, minus some. This sample carries 450,000 to 600,000 clones, approximately 31% of them seen once, and the ten largest clones take 0.05% to 0.07%. Specimen: naive CD4+ T cells from blood. Receptors originate from a man younger than 35 in good health.

This clone was detected only a few times. This same CDR3 is encoded by further DNA sequences in the sample. J is TRBJ2-7 and V is TRBV25-1, with D unresolved. Germline CDR1 MGHDK, CDR2 SYGVNS. The CDR3 contains 11 residues. V shed 2 bases and J shed 3 bases, with 2 bases lying between them. The CDR3 DNA sequence: TGTGCCAGCAGTGAAGGCTACGAGCAGTACTTC. It codes for CASSEGYEQYF.

J is TRBJ2-7 and V is TRBV7-3, with no clear D. There are 12 residues in the CDR3. With 5 bases removed from V and 3 bases from J, the gap between germline ends came to 8 bases. In germline, CDR1 is SGHTA, CDR2 FQGTGA. CDR3: CASSPNSYEQYF. For the CDR3, the DNA is TGTGCCAGCAGCCCCAACAGCTACGAGCAGTACTTC.

This chain joins TRBV2 and TRBJ2-1, with TRBD2 identical over 9 bases. Germline V lookup: CDR1 SNHLY, CDR2 FYNNEI. The J segment lost 9 bases and the V segment lost 6 bases, leaving 3 bases of the junction unmatched. The CDR3 spans 12 residues. The CDR3 protein is CASRPTSGEQFF. The CDR3, as DNA: TGTGCCAGCAGACCGACTAGCGGTGAGCAGTTCTTC.

In this sample, this clone turned up a few times. The gene calls are TRBV7-2 and TRBJ2-7; no reliable D call. Germline-derived CDR1 and CDR2 are SGHTA and FQGNSA. The CDR3 runs 12 residues. With 4 bases removed from V and 5 bases from J, the gap between germline ends came to 9 bases. The CDR3 reads CASSSITNEQYF. CDR3 bases: TGTGCCAGCAGCTCTATAACGAACGAGCAGTACTTC.

The chain couples TRBV6-6 to TRBJ2-7; D gene unclear. The germline V and J ends were trimmed by 8 bases and 1 base, with 18 bases remaining between them. This CDR3 is 15 amino acids long. Germline V gene sequence: CDR1 MNHNY, CDR2 SVGAGI (reference sequence). As DNA, the CDR3 is TGTGCCAGCCATGGTTGGGCAGGATTTTCCTACGAGCAGTACTTC. It codes for CASHGWAGFSYEQYF.

This clone was picked up a small number of times. V usage is TRBV13 and J usage is TRBJ2-1; the D gene is possibly TRBD2 (6 bases). The CDR3 runs 16 residues. Germline loops: CDR1 PRHDT, CDR2 FYEKMQ (reference sequence). Trimming removed 6 bases from V and 9 bases from J, with 24 bases in between. CDR3 sequence: CASRQYRALRRGEQFF. CDR3 sequence (DNA): TGTGCCAGCAGGCAATACCGGGCCCTTCGGCGGGGTGAGCAGTTCTTC.

The chain has TRBV11-1 and TRBJ2-7; 9 nucleotides match TRBD1. This CDR3 has 15 amino acids. Trimming took 7 bases from V and 0 from J; bases not matched to a gene: 7. Germline V gene data show CDR1 as SGHAT and CDR2 as FQDESV (reference sequence). CDR3 residues: CASTLGQGFSYEQYF. CDR3 bases: TGTGCCAGCACCTTGGGACAGGGATTCTCCTACGAGCAGTACTTC.

Only a few counts were recorded for this clone. The chain recombines TRBV7-3 with TRBJ2-4, with D uncertain. Per the germline V gene, CDR1 is SGHTA and CDR2 is FQGTGA. This CDR3 comprises 13 residues. Trimming left V 3 bases short and J 8 bases short, with 11 bases between. CDR3 nucleotide sequence: TGTGCCAGCAGCTTGACTGCTTCAGACATTCAGTACTTC. This codes for CASSLTASDIQYF.

The chain employs TRBV7-3 and TRBJ2-1, with TRBD2 identical over 7 bases. In germline, CDR1 is SGHTA, CDR2 FQGTGA. Trimming took 2 bases from V and 8 from J; bases not matched to a gene: 3. This CDR3 region has 13 residues. The CDR3 spells CASSLAGVDEQFF. The CDR3, as DNA: TGTGCCAGCAGCTTAGCGGGAGTCGATGAGCAGTTCTTC.

This clone occurred a few times. V gene TRBV4-2 combines with J gene TRBJ2-1; D may be TRBD2 (6 bases). Trimming cost V 5 bases and J 0 bases, with 11 bases left between them. The CDR3 is 15 residues long. The germline gives CDR1 LGHNA, CDR2 YNFKEQ. The CDR3 here is CASSSSGYSYNEQFF. CDR3 in DNA: TGTGCCAGCAGCAGTAGCGGATACTCCTACAATGAGCAGTTCTTC.

The table lists this clone with a few counts. The chain has TRBV28 and TRBJ1-1; D remains unclear. The CDR3 extends over 13 amino acids. V was clipped by 1 base and J by 2 bases, with 5 bases between them. Germline CDR1 MDHEN, CDR2 SYDVKM. CDR3: CASSLYGNTEAFF. The CDR3 nucleotides read TGTGCCAGCAGTTTATACGGTAACACTGAAGCTTTCTTT.

This chain connects TRBV29-1 to TRBJ2-1; D may be TRBD1 (5 bases). The CDR3 has 16 residues. V lost 2 bases and J 3 bases, leaving 17 bases between the germline ends. Germline V CDR1 and CDR2: SQVTM, ANQGSEA. The CDR3 protein is CSVERGGGWVYNEQFF. The CDR3 DNA is TGCAGCGTTGAAAGGGGTGGCGGTTGGGTCTACAATGAGCAGTTCTTC.

V gene TRBV15 combines with J gene TRBJ2-7, with 13 bases aligning to TRBD2. This CDR3 has 16 residues. The V gene end was trimmed by 0 bases and the J gene end by 2 bases; junction bases not matched to a gene: 1. The germline gives CDR1 LNHNV, CDR2 YYDKDF (reference sequence). CDR3: CATSRELAGGTYEQYF. The CDR3 DNA reads as TGTGCCACCAGCAGAGAACTAGCGGGAGGGACCTACGAGCAGTACTTC.

This clone was seen a few times. This sequence joins TRBV29-1 and TRBJ1-1, with a possible D match to TRBD1 (5 bases). CDR1 and CDR2 (germline): SQVTM, ANQGSEA. The CDR3 is 12 amino acids. V lost 4 bases and J lost 5, with 11 bases in between. The CDR3 here is CSVARGETEAFF. In DNA, the CDR3 is TGCAGCGTTGCTAGGGGAGAAACTGAAGCTTTCTTT.

This clone has more than one count but fewer than ten. CDR3: CASSFATGVYNEQFF. The CDR3 DNA reads TGTGCCAGCAGCTTCGCGACTGGGGTCTACAATGAGCAGTTCTTC. The chain has TRBV7-3 and TRBJ2-1; D is unresolved. Germline CDR1 reads SGHTA; CDR2 reads FQGTGA. This CDR3 is built from 15 residues. The V end lost 3 bases, the J end lost 3 bases, and 12 bases lay between the germline ends.

This clone was seen more than once but under ten times. At one of its ends the junction is not consistent with the germline gene, which may arise from a read error. The chain links TRBV30 to TRBJ2-7; 11 bases line up with TRBD2. CDR1 is GTSNPN and CDR2 is SVGIG in the germline V gene (reference sequence). The CDR3 is made up of 14 amino acids. The CDR3 sequence: CAWSLGTSGRLAGF. CDR3 nucleotides: TGTGCCTGGAGTCTCGGGACTAGCGGACGTCTAGCTGGCTTC.

The chain joins TRBV7-2 to TRBJ2-3, with D uncertain. The germline CDR1 and CDR2 sequences are SGHTA and FQGNSA. Trimming removed 1 base at V and 0 bases at J, with 8 bases between. CDR3 length equals 15 residues. The CDR3 region has the DNA TGTGCCAGCAGCTTAGGCTATCTCAGCACAGATACGCAGTATTTT. Its protein is CASSLGYLSTDTQYF.

V and J are TRBV9 and TRBJ1-2; possibly TRBD1 for D (5 bases). The germline V and J ends were trimmed by 5 bases and 6 bases, with 11 bases remaining between them. The CDR3 is 12 amino acids. CDR1 and CDR2 from the germline V gene are SGDLS and YYNGEE. CDR3 DNA sequence: TGTGCCAGCAGGATGGCAGGGAATGGCTACACCTTC. Its protein product is CASRMAGNGYTF.

The gene calls are TRBV25-1 and TRBJ1-5; TRBD1 might be the D (6 bases). From germline, CDR1 is MGHDK and CDR2 SYGVNS. The CDR3 is 14 residues long. V gave up 6 bases and J gave up 4 bases, with 13 bases separating them. The CDR3 protein is CASRATGFNQPQHF. In DNA form, the CDR3 reads TGTGCCAGCAGGGCCACAGGGTTTAATCAGCCCCAGCATTTT.

This clone was recorded a few times. This rearrangement joins TRBV28 to TRBJ2-1; weak D call: TRBD2 (6 bases). This CDR3 is 13 amino acids long. V lost 7 bases and J 4 bases, leaving 11 bases between the germline ends. In germline, CDR1 is MDHEN, CDR2 SYDVKM. Here the CDR3 reads CASNGTPYNEQFF. CDR3 nucleotide sequence: TGTGCCAGCAATGGGACTCCATACAATGAGCAGTTCTTC.

The table lists this clone with a few counts. The chain couples TRBV9 to TRBJ2-5; 11 bases map to TRBD1. The CDR3 consists of 15 residues. Germline V gene data show CDR1 as SGDLS and CDR2 as YYNGEE. Germline trimming cut 2 bases from V and 5 bases from J; bases unmatched to any gene: 5. The CDR3 DNA sequence: TGTGCCAGCAGCGTCGGGACAGGGGGTTTCGAGACCCAGTACTTC. Its translation: CASSVGTGGFETQYF.

This chain uses TRBV7-9 with TRBJ1-2; TRBD1 matches 7 bases. The CDR3 contains 15 residues. V lost 4 bases to trimming and J lost 4 bases; unmatched junction nucleotides: 9. Germline V gene data show CDR1 as SEHNR and CDR2 as FQNEAQ (reference sequence). The CDR3 DNA reads as TGTGCCAGCAGCTCCACCCGGTCAGGGGGCTATGGCTACACCTTC. Protein sequence: CASSSTRSGGYGYTF.